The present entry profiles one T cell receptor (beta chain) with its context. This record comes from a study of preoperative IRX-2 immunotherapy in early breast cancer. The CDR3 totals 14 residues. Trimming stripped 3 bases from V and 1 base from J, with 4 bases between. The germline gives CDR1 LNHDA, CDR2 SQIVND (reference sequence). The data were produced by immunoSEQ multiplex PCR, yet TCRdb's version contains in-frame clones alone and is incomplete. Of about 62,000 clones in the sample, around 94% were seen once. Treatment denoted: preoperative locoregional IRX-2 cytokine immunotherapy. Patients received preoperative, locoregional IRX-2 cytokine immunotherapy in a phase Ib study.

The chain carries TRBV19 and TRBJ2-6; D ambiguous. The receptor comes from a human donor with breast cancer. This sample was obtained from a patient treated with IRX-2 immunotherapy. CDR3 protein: CASSIGSGANVLTF. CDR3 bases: TGTGCCAGTAGTATTGGTTCTGGGGCCAACGTCCTGACTTTC.